Detailed here is one T cell receptor beta chain. This clone has more than one count but fewer than ten. Its recognized antigen is unknown. No much larger clone exists at a distance of one base, and base qualities are not known. The data originate from a study of technical replicates of blood from a handful of donors (dated by TCRdb to about 2017). Libraries were made using the immunoSEQ multiplex PCR assay. Imported from immuneACCESS, the table was reduced by TCRdb to in-frame sequences with V and J called. These copies leave out some clones; in studies compared against another copy, an unresolved V gene accounts for under half, and the cause of the remainder is not known. In all, the sample holds 56,000 or so clones, and around 93% of those were seen once. 4.2% of the sample rests with the top ten. The junction shows trimming of 4 bases on V and 8 bases on J, and the gene matches do not reach 4 bases of it. The CDR3, cysteine through phenylalanine, is 13 amino acids long. Kept here is only the CDR3 DNA, which spans 39 bases and is read in frame from base 1. CDR1 and CDR2 were assigned from the germline V gene (reference sequence) as SGHNT and YYREEE.

This chain joins TRBV5-4 to TRBJ2-2, and TRBD1 aligns with 8 junction nucleotides. The TCR originated in a human donor in good health. Some clones in this sample may be carry-over from other donors' samples. Material for sequencing was PBMCs. For the CDR3, the sequence is CASSRQGTGELFF. In nucleotides, the sequence is TGTGCCAGCAGCCGACAGGGGACGGGGGAGCTGTTTTTT. The full variable domain, completed from the reference TRBV5-4 and TRBJ2-2 proteins outside the CDR3, reads ETGVTQSPTHLIKTRGQQVTLRCSSQSGHNTVSWYQQALGQGPQFIFQYYREEENGRGNFPPRFSGLQFPNYSSELNVNALELDDSALYLCASSRQGTGELFFGEGSRLTVL.